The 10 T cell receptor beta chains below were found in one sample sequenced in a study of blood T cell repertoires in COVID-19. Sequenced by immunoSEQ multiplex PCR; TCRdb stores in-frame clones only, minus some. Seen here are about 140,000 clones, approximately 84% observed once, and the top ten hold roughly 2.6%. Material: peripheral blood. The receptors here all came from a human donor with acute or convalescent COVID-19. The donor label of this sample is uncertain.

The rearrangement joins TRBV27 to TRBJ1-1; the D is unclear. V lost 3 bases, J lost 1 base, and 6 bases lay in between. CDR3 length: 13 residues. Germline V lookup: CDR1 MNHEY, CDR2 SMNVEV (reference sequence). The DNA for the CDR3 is TGTGCCAGCAGTTTCCAGGAGAACACTGAAGCTTTCTTT. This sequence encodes CASSFQENTEAFF.

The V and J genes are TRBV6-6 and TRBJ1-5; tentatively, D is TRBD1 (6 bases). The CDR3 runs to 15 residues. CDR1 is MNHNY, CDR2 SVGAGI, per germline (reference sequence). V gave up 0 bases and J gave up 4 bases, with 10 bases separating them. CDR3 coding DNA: TGTGCCAGCAGTTACTCGCTGACAGGTAATCAGCCCCAGCATTTT. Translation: CASSYSLTGNQPQHF.

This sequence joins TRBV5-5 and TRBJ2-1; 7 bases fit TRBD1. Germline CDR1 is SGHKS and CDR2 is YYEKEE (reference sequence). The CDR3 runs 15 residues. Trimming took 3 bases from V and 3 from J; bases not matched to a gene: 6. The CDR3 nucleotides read TGTGCCAGCAGCTCGGGACAGACTAACTACAATGAGCAGTTCTTC. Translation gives CASSSGQTNYNEQFF.

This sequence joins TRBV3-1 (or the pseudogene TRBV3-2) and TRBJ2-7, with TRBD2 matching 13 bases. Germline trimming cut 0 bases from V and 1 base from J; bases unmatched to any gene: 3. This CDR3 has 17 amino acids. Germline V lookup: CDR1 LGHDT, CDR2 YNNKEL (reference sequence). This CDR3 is CASSQDSGLAGSYEQYV. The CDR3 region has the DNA TGTGCCAGCAGCCAAGATTCGGGACTAGCGGGATCCTACGAGCAGTACGTC.

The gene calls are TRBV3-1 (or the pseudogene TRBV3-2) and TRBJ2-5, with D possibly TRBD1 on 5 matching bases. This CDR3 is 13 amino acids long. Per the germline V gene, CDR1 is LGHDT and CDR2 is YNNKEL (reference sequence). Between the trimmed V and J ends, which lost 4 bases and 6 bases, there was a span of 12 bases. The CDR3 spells CASSPQGIKTQYF. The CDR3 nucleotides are TGTGCCAGCAGCCCCCAGGGAATAAAGACCCAGTACTTC.

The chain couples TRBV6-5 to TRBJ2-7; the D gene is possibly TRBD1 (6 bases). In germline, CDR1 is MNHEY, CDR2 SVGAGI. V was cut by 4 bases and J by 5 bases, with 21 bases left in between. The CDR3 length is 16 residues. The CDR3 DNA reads TGTGCCAGCAGTTCATGGGGGCAGGTTGACATTAACGAGCAGTACTTC. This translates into CASSSWGQVDINEQYF.

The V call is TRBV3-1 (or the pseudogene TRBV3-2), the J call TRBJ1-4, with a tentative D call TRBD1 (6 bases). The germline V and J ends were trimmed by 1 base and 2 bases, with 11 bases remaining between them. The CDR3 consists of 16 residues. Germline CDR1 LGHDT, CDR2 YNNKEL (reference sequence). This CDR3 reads CASSQGGGGTNEKLFF. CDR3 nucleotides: TGTGCCAGCAGCCAAGGGGGCGGGGGCACTAATGAAAAACTGTTTTTT.

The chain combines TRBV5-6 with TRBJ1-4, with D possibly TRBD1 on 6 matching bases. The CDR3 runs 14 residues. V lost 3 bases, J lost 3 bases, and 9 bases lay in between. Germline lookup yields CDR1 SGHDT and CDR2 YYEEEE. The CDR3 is CASSYGTPNEKLFF. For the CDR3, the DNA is TGTGCCAGCAGCTACGGGACACCTAATGAAAAACTGTTTTTT.

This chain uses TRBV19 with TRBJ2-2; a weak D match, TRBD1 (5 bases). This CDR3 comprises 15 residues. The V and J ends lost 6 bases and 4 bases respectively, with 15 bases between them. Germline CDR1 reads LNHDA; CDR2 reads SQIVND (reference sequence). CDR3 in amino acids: CASRSQGRGTGELFF. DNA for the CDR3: TGTGCCAGTAGAAGTCAGGGCCGCGGCACCGGGGAGCTGTTTTTT.

The CDR3 loop reads CASSSGTPPGANVLTF. The CDR3 DNA reads as TGTGCCAGCAGCTCCGGTACCCCCCCTGGGGCCAACGTCCTGACTTTC. The chain is built from TRBV7-3 and TRBJ2-6; D unclear. The CDR3 length is 16 residues. Trimming removed 4 bases at V and 2 bases at J, with 12 bases between. Per germline, CDR1 SGHTA and CDR2 FQGTGA.